The T cell receptor (beta chain) described here comes from a study of T cell repertoires in cytomegalovirus infection. TCRdb redid the calling of the reads with MiXCR, one entry per CDR3 protein. The profile shows roughly 990,000 distinct CDR3 sequences, roughly 31% of them singletons. The CDR3 totals 14 residues. Germline V gene data show CDR1 as KGHSH and CDR2 as LQKENI. Deletions cut 6 bases from V and 1 base from J, with 11 bases between. About this clonotype itself: Its matching antigen is unknown.

The sequencing used cultured CD8+ T cells from PBMCs, collected from culture after CMV antigen stimulation. This chain connects TRBV18 to TRBJ2-3, with D uncertain. The source is a human donor in good health (CMV status not recorded). Some clones in this sample may be carry-over from other donors' samples. CDR3 nucleotides: TGTGCCAGCTCCACCCCCCAGGGCACAGATACGCAGTATTTT. Amino acids: CASSTPQGTDTQYF.